This TCR beta chain appears in the sequencing data of a study of CD8 T cells in ankylosing spondylitis. Libraries for TCR beta were made by quantitative 5'-RACE with molecular barcodes. TCRdb re-called the 5' RACE reads with MiXCR, one entry per CDR3 protein. This table has about 240,000 distinct CDR3 sequences, roughly a quarter appearing once. This clonotype was recorded once. The antigen remains undetermined. The V and J ends lost 5 bases and 7 bases respectively, with 21 bases between them. Looked up from germline, CDR1 is LNHDA and CDR2 is SQIVND (reference sequence). The CDR3 contains 16 residues. General study findings and limits: Among TCR beta sequences, a motif of under ten highly homologous variants appeared characteristic of ankylosing spondylitis blood. Disease-linked clones were reportedly significantly enriched in matched ankylosing spondylitis synovial fluid.

V gene TRBV19 combines with J gene TRBJ1-5; maybe TRBD1 (5 bases). The sample comprised blood, either unsorted or a sorted T cell fraction (not recorded which). The clonotype originates from a male donor with ankylosing spondylitis or in good health (not recorded which). The CDR3, as DNA: TGTGCCAGTAGTCCTCCGGGACGGGGCTGGGGACAGCCCCAGCATTTT. It encodes CASSPPGRGWGQPQHF. The full variable domain, in which reference TRBV19 and TRBJ1-5 provide the parts outside the CDR3, is DGGITQSPKYLFRKEGQNVTLSCEQNLNHDAMYWYRQDPGQGLRLIYYSQIVNDFQKGDIAEGYSVSREKKESFPLTVTSAQKNPTAFYLCASSPPGRGWGQPQHFGDGTRLSIL.